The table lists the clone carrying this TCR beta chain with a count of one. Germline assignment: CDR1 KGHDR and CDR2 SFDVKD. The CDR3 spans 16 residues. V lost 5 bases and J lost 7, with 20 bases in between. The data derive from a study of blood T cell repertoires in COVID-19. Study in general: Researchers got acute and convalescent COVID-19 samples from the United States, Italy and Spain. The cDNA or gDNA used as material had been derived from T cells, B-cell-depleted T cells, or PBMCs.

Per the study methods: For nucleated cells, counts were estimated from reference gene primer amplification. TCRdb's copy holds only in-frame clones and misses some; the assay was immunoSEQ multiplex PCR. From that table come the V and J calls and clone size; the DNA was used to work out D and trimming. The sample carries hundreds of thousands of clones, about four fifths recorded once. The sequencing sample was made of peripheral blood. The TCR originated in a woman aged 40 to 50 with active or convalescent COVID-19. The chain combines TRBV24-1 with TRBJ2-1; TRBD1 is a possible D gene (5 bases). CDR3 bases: TGTGCCACCAGTGGGATAGCCTCGACAGCCCCAAATGAGCAGTTCTTC. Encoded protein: CATSGIASTAPNEQFF.